This T cell receptor beta chain emerged from a study of blood T cell repertoires in COVID-19. Assay used: immunoSEQ multiplex PCR; TCRdb lists only in-frame clones, some missing. The repertoire holds roughly 170,000 clones, with about four fifths as singletons. This CDR3 contains 15 residues. Germline V lookup: CDR1 MGHRA, CDR2 YSYEKL. With 4 bases clipped from V and 5 bases from J, the junction kept 9 bases outside the gene matches. The origin of this receptor is a man aged 40-49 years who had recovered from COVID-19. V and J are TRBV4-1 and TRBJ2-5; 8 nucleotides agree with TRBD1. The sample consisted of peripheral blood. In DNA form, the CDR3 reads TGCGCCAGCAGCCGTGCAGGACAGGGCTACGAGACCCAGTACTTC. This encodes CASSRAGQGYETQYF.